The 25 T cell receptor beta chains below were found in one sample sequenced in a study of tumor-infiltrating lymphocytes in primary liver carcinoma. Bulk tissue was left unsorted, and RNA and DNA were co-extracted from 20-30 mg of it. TCR beta cDNA came from around 0.5 ug total RNA, primed with a constant-region primer. Three rounds of nested multiplex PCR with slightly modified ARM-PCR produced TCR beta libraries. Two initial PCR rounds of around 10 cycles each paired TRBV1-TRBV30 forward primers with a C-beta reverse primer. Each CDR3 protein is one row after TCRdb ran MiXCR on the multiplex PCR reads. Of tens of thousands of distinct CDR3 sequences listed, around 70% were seen once; the top ten hold approximately 19%. The sequencing sample was made of liver tumor tissue from sampling region 1. Subset here: tumor region T1, superior pole. Every receptor here comes from a man aged 40-50 years with primary liver carcinoma and hepatitis B virus infection.

The chain uses TRBV20-1 and TRBJ1-4, with D tentatively TRBD1 (5 bases). CDR3 length: 13 amino acids. Per the germline V gene, CDR1 is DFQATT and CDR2 is SNEGSKA (reference sequence). Trimming took 3 bases from V and 3 from J, leaving 8 bases between them. As DNA, the CDR3 is TGCAGTGCTAGGGGGGGGGCTAATGAAAAACTGTTTTTT. Amino acids: CSARGGANEKLFF.

Concerning this clonotype itself: At one of its ends the junction is not consistent with the germline gene, which may arise from a read error. The J gene is TRBJ2-5, the V gene TRBV12-3 or TRBV12-4; D perhaps matches TRBD2 (6 bases). This CDR3 region has 14 residues. The CDR3 sequence: CASRGGEYPETHYF. CDR3 nucleotide sequence: TGTGCCAGCAGGGGGGGTGAATATCCAGAGACCCACTACTTC.

The V and J genes are TRBV5-4 and TRBJ2-1, with 7 positions matching TRBD2. This CDR3 has 17 amino acids. The germline CDR1 and CDR2 sequences are SGHNT and YYREEE (reference sequence). The CDR3 spells CVSSPEAGTSSYNEQFF. The CDR3 DNA reads TGTGTGAGCAGCCCCGAAGCGGGAACAAGCTCCTACAATGAGCAGTTCTTC.

Concerning this clonotype itself: At one boundary the junction diverges from the germline segment, which might be a read error. The chain couples TRBV12-3 or TRBV12-4 to TRBJ2-5, with 14 positions matching TRBD2. This CDR3 has 15 residues. The CDR3 DNA reads as TGTGCCAGCAGTAACCTGGGACTAGCGGGAGAGACCCAATACTTC. This codes for CASSNLGLAGETQYF.

To note about this clonotype: A read error may be the cause here, since a much bigger clone is one base away. The chain links TRBV21-1 to TRBJ1-2. TRBV21-1 is classified as a pseudogene. CDR3 length: 16 amino acids. CDR3 region: CASSTTGGRGYYGYTF. CDR3 DNA: TGTGCCAGCAGCACCACGGGCGGCAGGGGATACTATGGCTACACCTTC.

The chain combines TRBV7-9 with TRBJ2-1; 7 bases align to TRBD2. CDR3 size: 16 residues. J lost 4 bases, V lost 2 bases, and 8 bases had no gene match. Germline assignment: CDR1 SEHNR and CDR2 FQNEAQ (reference sequence). As DNA, the CDR3 is TGTGCCAGCAGCTTAAGGGGACTAATGGGTTACAATGAGCAGTTCTTC. This codes for CASSLRGLMGYNEQFF.

Concerning this clonotype: A junction boundary mismatches the germline segment, possibly from a read error. This sequence joins TRBV20-1 and TRBJ2-3; 11 nucleotides line up with TRBD2. This CDR3 region has 18 residues. CDR1 and CDR2 from the germline V gene are DFQATT and SNEGSKA (reference sequence). The CDR3: CSAAPGGLADSSIDTQYF. CDR3 coding DNA: TGCAGTGCAGCCCCAGGGGGACTAGCGGATTCTAGCATAGATACGCAGTATTTT.

Notes on this clonotype: Germline is not matched at one junction end, which may reflect a read error. This sequence joins TRBV6-1 and TRBJ2-7, with 8 bases identical to TRBD2. This CDR3 has 15 amino acids. Germline V CDR1 and CDR2: MNHNS, SASEGT. The chain's CDR3 is CASNEEAGGSYKQYF. For the CDR3, the DNA is TGTGCCAGCAATGAAGAGGCGGGGGGTAGCTACAAGCAGTACTTC.

This clonotype appeared many times. CDR3 in DNA: TGTGCCAGCAGTTACTCTAAGCGGGAGCGGCACGAGCAGTACTTC. This sequence encodes CASSYSKRERHEQYF. This chain links TRBV6-6 with TRBJ2-7, with 8 bases lining up with TRBD2. Germline V gene data show CDR1 as MNHNY and CDR2 as SVGAGI (reference sequence). The CDR3 has 15 amino acids. Unmatched junction bases numbered 6, after V lost 0 bases and J lost 5 bases.

Comments on this clonotype: An end of the junction differs from the germline gene, which may be a read error. V and J are TRBV6-5 and TRBJ2-3; the D is unclear. Germline CDR1 and CDR2: MNHEY and SVGAGI. The CDR3 is 8 residues long. CDR3 in DNA: TGTGCCTGCGTCACGCTGTATTTT. Protein product: CACVTLYF.

The chain combines TRBV6-6 with TRBJ2-2; 7 bases match TRBD2. The CDR3 consists of 15 residues. Germline V gene sequence: CDR1 MNHNY, CDR2 SVGAGI (reference sequence). J lost 9 bases, V lost 3 bases, and 10 bases had no gene match. The CDR3 DNA follows: TGTGCCAGCAGTTATGTAGGAGCGGGAAGCAGGGAGCTGTTTTTT. Protein product: CASSYVGAGSRELFF.

V usage is TRBV6-1 and J usage is TRBJ2-7; TRBD2 agrees at 11 bases. CDR3 size: 15 residues. Germline V CDR1 and CDR2: MNHNS, SASEGT. After removal of 0 bases from V and 7 bases from J, the junction contained 5 bases not matched to a gene. The chain's CDR3 is CASSEAISGRGEQYF. CDR3 DNA: TGTGCCAGCAGTGAAGCGATTAGCGGGAGGGGGGAGCAGTACTTC.

This chain uses TRBV6-1 with TRBJ2-7; D is uncertain. CDR3 length equals 11 residues. The germline gives CDR1 MNHNS, CDR2 SASEGT. CDR3 loop: CDSSAHYEQYF. The CDR3, as DNA: TGTGACAGTAGTGCCCACTACGAGCAGTACTTC.

In regard to this clonotype: This CDR3 fails to terminate in the conserved phenylalanine or tryptophan, so it likely reflects a read error. As DNA, the CDR3 is TGCGCCAGCAGTGGGACTAGCTGGGATCAAGAGACCCAGTACTCC. Encoded protein: CASSGTSWDQETQYS. V gene TRBV10-2 combines with J gene TRBJ2-5; TRBD2 agrees at 8 bases. V lost 4 bases, J lost 2 bases, and 6 bases stayed unmatched. This CDR3 comprises 15 residues. Germline V gene sequence: CDR1 WSHSY, CDR2 SAAADI.

V usage is TRBV14 and J usage is TRBJ2-7; D gene uncertain. This CDR3 comprises 12 residues. The germline V gene has CDR1 SGHDN and CDR2 FVKESK. The CDR3 DNA reads as TGTGTCAGTAGCCAAGACGGAGCGGAGCAGTACTTC. Translation: CVSSQDGAEQYF.

This clonotype was recorded a few times. This may arise from a read error, as a much more abundant clone is one base away. The V gene is TRBV4-1, the J gene TRBJ2-2; 8 positions agree with TRBD2. The CDR3 is made up of 15 amino acids. Per germline, CDR1 MGHRA and CDR2 YSYEKL. The chain's CDR3 is CASSHSGGPTGELVF. The CDR3 nucleotides are TGCGCCAGCAGCCATTCGGGAGGGCCAACCGGGGAGCTGGTTTTT.

This chain joins TRBV5-1 and TRBJ2-3; TRBD1 matches at 9 bases. The trim removed 4 bases at V and 10 bases at J, leaving 10 bases unmatched. Germline V gene lookup returns CDR1 SGHRS and CDR2 YFSETQ. The CDR3 has 14 amino acids. In DNA, the CDR3 is TGCGCCAGCAGCCCCGGGACAGGGAGAAATGCGCAGTATTTT. Amino acids: CASSPGTGRNAQYF.

The chain couples TRBV10-3 to TRBJ1-1; D is unclear. The CDR3 extends over 14 amino acids. Germline V gives CDR1 ENHRY, CDR2 SYGVKD. The V and J ends lost 4 bases and 4 bases respectively, with 13 bases between them. In nucleotides, the CDR3 is TGTGCCATCAGTGGTGACATGGCGAGCACTGAAGCTTTCTTT. It is translated as CAISGDMASTEAFF.

Of note for this clonotype: The conserved phenylalanine or tryptophan is not found at the CDR3 terminus, so this likely reflects a read error. This rearrangement joins TRBV7-8 to TRBJ1-6; tentatively, D is TRBD1 (6 bases). The CDR3 loop spans 16 amino acids. Germline-derived CDR1 and CDR2 are SGHVS and FQNEAQ. V was trimmed by 1 base and J by 6 bases, leaving 13 bases between them. CDR3 coding DNA: TGTGCCAGCAGCTTAGGTCGACAGGAGAGTAATTCACCCCTCCACTCT. This codes for CASSLGRQESNSPLHS.

A word on this clonotype: At one end the junction does not follow the germline gene, possibly because of a read error. The rearrangement links TRBV12-3 or TRBV12-4 to TRBJ2-6; TRBD1 or TRBD2 may be the D gene (5 bases each). The CDR3 is 15 residues long. CDR3 sequence: CASTGDGQLINVLTF. CDR3 DNA sequence: TGTGCCAGCACCGGGGACGGTCAACTAATCAACGTTCTGACTTTC.

The rearrangement links TRBV29-1 to TRBJ2-1, with D unresolved. Germline CDR1 SQVTM, CDR2 ANQGSEA. V was cut by 0 bases and J by 0 bases, with 18 bases left in between. This CDR3 comprises 18 residues. The CDR3 region is CSVEDRLGSEHSYNEQFF. DNA of the CDR3: TGCAGCGTTGAAGATCGGTTGGGAAGCGAACACTCCTACAATGAGCAGTTCTTC.

A remark on this clonotype: One end of the junction fails to match germline, which may point to a read error. Here the CDR3 DNA reads TGCGCCAGCAACCCAGAGGCGGGGATAAGCACGGATACGCAATATTTT. This codes for CASNPEAGISTDTQYF. The chain couples TRBV4-1 to TRBJ2-3; D might be TRBD2 (6 bases). The CDR3 contains 16 residues. CDR1 is MGHRA, CDR2 YSYEKL, per germline.

Remarks on this clonotype: The conserved closing phenylalanine or tryptophan is absent in this CDR3, likely reflecting a read error. The limits of the CDR3 on the DNA are not certain, so only TCRdb's listed CDR3 is given. The chain couples TRBV1 to TRBJ2-5; the DNA was not compared with TRBD1, the D call given in the table. TRBV1 is designated a pseudogene. The CDR3 spans 15 residues, counting both ends. The CDR3 sequence is CTSSPPQGVQETQYL.

This clonotype occurred many times. The genes are TRBV4-1 and TRBJ1-1, with 7 bases fitting TRBD1. The V gene end was trimmed by 0 bases and the J gene end by 1 base; junction bases not matched to a gene: 2. The CDR3 extends over 15 amino acids. Germline V gene sequence: CDR1 MGHRA, CDR2 YSYEKL. The CDR3 sequence is CASSQDTGANTEAFF. The CDR3 coding sequence is TGCGCCAGCAGCCAAGATACAGGGGCGAACACTGAAGCTTTCTTT.

The chain has TRBV4-1 and TRBJ2-7; D possibly corresponds to TRBD1 (5 bases). CDR3 length: 14 amino acids. CDR1 is MGHRA and CDR2 is YSYEKL in the germline V gene. The V and J ends lost 5 bases and 2 bases respectively, with 13 bases between them. The CDR3 nucleotides are TGCGCCAGCAGCAGAGGAATGGGGCCCTACGAGCAGTACTTC. It encodes CASSRGMGPYEQYF.